The 9 T cell receptor beta chains below come from one sample, sequenced in a study of blood T cell repertoires in COVID-19. Method: immunoSEQ multiplex PCR; TCRdb's copy keeps in-frame clones and lacks some. The repertoire includes about 370,000 clones, 70% to 90% of them detected once, and around 3% sits in the top ten. Sequencing was done on a sample of peripheral blood. The source of these receptors is a woman in her thirties with COVID-19, enrolled during active disease.

The genes are TRBV7-2 and TRBJ2-5; D is perhaps TRBD1 (6 bases). Between the trimmed V and J ends, which lost 5 bases and 5 bases, there was a span of 12 bases. CDR3 length equals 13 residues. Germline assignment: CDR1 SGHTA and CDR2 FQGNSA. The CDR3 DNA is TGTGCCAGCAGCCAACAGGGTGCGGAGACCCAGTACTTC. Translation gives CASSQQGAETQYF.

This chain uses TRBV29-1 with TRBJ2-1; 8 bases are shared with TRBD2. With 6 bases clipped from V and 7 bases from J, the junction kept 8 bases outside the gene matches. Germline values: CDR1 SQVTM, CDR2 ANQGSEA. There are 13 residues in the CDR3. CDR3 in amino acids: CSVEGLVRNEQFF. The DNA of the CDR3 is TGCAGCGTAGAGGGACTAGTTCGAAATGAGCAGTTCTTC.

This clone was recorded once. The chain carries TRBV5-8 and TRBJ1-1, with D possibly TRBD1 on 5 matching bases. The germline CDR1 and CDR2 sequences are SGHTS and YDEGEE. The CDR3 contains 16 residues. Trimming left V 0 bases short and J 6 bases short, with 18 bases between. This chain's CDR3 is CASSLVFGGFFPEAFF. In DNA form, the CDR3 reads TGTGCCAGCAGCTTGGTTTTCGGGGGATTTTTCCCTGAAGCTTTCTTT.

This chain uses TRBV28 with TRBJ1-4, with 9 bases fitting TRBD1. In germline, CDR1 is MDHEN, CDR2 SYDVKM. Trimming removed 6 bases from V and 5 bases from J; junction bases left unmatched: 10. This CDR3 region has 16 residues. This chain's CDR3 is CASRQRTGAENEKLFF. The CDR3 nucleotides are TGTGCCAGCAGGCAAAGGACAGGGGCCGAAAATGAAAAACTGTTTTTT.

The genes are TRBV18 and TRBJ2-2; 7 bases match TRBD2. CDR1 is KGHSH, CDR2 LQKENI, per germline. CDR3 length: 17 residues. Trimming removed 0 bases from V and 1 base from J; junction bases left unmatched: 5. CDR3: CASSPPSQRGNTGELFF. The CDR3 DNA reads TGTGCCAGCTCACCACCGAGCCAGCGGGGGAACACCGGGGAGCTGTTTTTT.

The rearrangement joins TRBV11-3 to TRBJ2-1; 7 bases line up with TRBD1. The trim removed 5 bases at V and 12 bases at J, leaving 16 bases unmatched. The germline CDR1 and CDR2 sequences are SGHNT and YENEEA. The CDR3 has 15 amino acids. Here the CDR3 reads CASSQGVLDGSGQFF. The CDR3 DNA follows: TGTGCCAGCAGCCAGGGGGTCCTAGATGGGAGTGGGCAGTTCTTC.

V gene TRBV3-1 (or the pseudogene TRBV3-2) combines with J gene TRBJ2-7; 8 bases agree with TRBD1. The CDR3 is 15 amino acids. V shed 5 bases and J 4 bases; nucleotides not matched to a gene: 10. Germline CDR1 reads LGHDT; CDR2 reads YNNKEL (reference sequence). Here the CDR3 reads CASSGGRGPNYEQYF. The DNA for the CDR3 is TGTGCCAGCAGCGGGGGCAGGGGGCCCAATTACGAGCAGTACTTC.

The chain employs TRBV7-9 and TRBJ1-3; TRBD1 matches at 9 bases. CDR3 length: 16 amino acids. Losses at the gene ends were 5 bases for V and 1 base for J; bases not matched to a gene: 6. The germline V gene encodes CDR1 SEHNR and CDR2 FQNEAQ (reference sequence). In DNA form, the CDR3 reads TGTGCCAGCAGCCTAGGAGGGACAGGGTCTGGAAACACCATATATTTT. It is translated as CASSLGGTGSGNTIYF.

The chain employs TRBV10-3 and TRBJ1-4, with no clear D. CDR3 size: 13 residues. Trimming cost V 10 bases and J 8 bases, with 17 bases left between them. CDR1 is ENHRY, CDR2 SYGVKD, per germline. In DNA, the CDR3 is TGTGCCACCCACCCCTCGCGGGAAGAAAAACTGTTTTTT. Translated: CATHPSREEKLFF.